This T cell receptor (beta chain) was observed in a study of shared clonotypes between healthy human individuals. The CDR3 length is 14 residues. Germline V gene sequence: CDR1 SEHNR, CDR2 FQNEAQ (reference sequence). Trimming pared 1 base from V and 6 bases from J, leaving 7 bases between. Data came from immunoSEQ multiplex PCR; TCRdb stores just in-frame clones and leaves some out. Altogether about a million clones are present, more than 60% being singletons, with the ten largest covering about 1.5%. The TCR comes from a man aged 18 to 29 in good health. The V and J genes are TRBV7-9 and TRBJ1-6; no clear D. The sequenced material came from memory CD4+ T cells sorted from blood. The subset here: CD45RA-negative fraction. DNA for the CDR3: TGTGCCAGCAGCTTAGTCGTCAGTAATTCACCCCTCCACTTT. It is translated as CASSLVVSNSPLHF.